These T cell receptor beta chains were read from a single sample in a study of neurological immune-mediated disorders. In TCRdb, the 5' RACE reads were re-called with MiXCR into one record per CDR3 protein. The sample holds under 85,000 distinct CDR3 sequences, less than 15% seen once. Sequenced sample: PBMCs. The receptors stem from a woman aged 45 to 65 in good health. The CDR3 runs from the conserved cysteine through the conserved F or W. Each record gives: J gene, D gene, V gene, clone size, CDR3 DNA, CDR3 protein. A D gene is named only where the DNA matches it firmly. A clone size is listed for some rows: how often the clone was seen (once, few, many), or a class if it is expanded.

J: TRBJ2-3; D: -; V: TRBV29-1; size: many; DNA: TGCAGCGTGAGCTCGGGGCATACGCAGTATTTT; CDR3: CSVSSGHTQYF
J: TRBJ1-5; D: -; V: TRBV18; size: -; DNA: TGTGCCAGCTCACCACAAAATTTGAAAGGTCAGCCCCAGCATTTT; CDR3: CASSPQNLKGQPQHF
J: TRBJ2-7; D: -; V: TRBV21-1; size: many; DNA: TGTGCCAGCAGCAAAGTCCTAGCGGAGGGGGGTGTGTACGAGCAGTACTTC; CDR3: CASSKVLAEGGVYEQYF
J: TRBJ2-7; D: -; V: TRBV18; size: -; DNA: TGTGCCAGCTCACCACGCCAGAATTCCTACGAGCAGTACTTC; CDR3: CASSPRQNSYEQYF
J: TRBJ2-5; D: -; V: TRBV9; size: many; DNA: TGTGCCAGCAGCGTAGAGGACAGCCAAGAGACCCAGTACTTC; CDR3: CASSVEDSQETQYF
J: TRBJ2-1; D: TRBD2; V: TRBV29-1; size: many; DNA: TGCAGCGTGAGAGCGGGGGGGCCCGATGAGCAGTTCTTC; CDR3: CSVRAGGPDEQFF
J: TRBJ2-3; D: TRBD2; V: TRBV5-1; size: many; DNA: TGCGCCAGCAGCTTGGAGCCTAGCGGGAGGGGTCGAACTAGCACAGATACGCAGTATTTT; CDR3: CASSLEPSGRGRTSTDTQYF
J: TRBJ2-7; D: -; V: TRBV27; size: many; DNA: TGTGCCAGCAGTTTCCAGGGGTCCTCCTACGAGCAGTACTTC; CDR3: CASSFQGSSYEQYF
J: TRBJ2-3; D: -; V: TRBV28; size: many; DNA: TGTGCCAGCAGCCCTAGAGGGGGTGGCACAGATACGCAGTATTTT; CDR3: CASSPRGGGTDTQYF
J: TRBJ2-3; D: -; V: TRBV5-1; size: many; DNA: TGCGCCAGCAGCTTTGGACAGCAAGGCACAGATACGCAGTATTTT; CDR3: CASSFGQQGTDTQYF
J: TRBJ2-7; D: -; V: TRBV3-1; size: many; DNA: TGTGCCAGCAGCCAATCCGGAACTCACGAGCAGTACTTC; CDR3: CASSQSGTHEQYF
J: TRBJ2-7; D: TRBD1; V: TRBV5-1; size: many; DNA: TGCGCCAGCAGCGGAGCAGGGGGCTCCTACGAGCAGTACTTC; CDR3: CASSGAGGSYEQYF
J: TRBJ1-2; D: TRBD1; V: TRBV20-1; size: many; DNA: TGCAGTGCTAGGGGGACAGGGGGTTCCTATGGCTACACCTTC; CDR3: CSARGTGGSYGYTF
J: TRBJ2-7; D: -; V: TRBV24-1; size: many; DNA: TGTGCCACCAGTGATTTTGGGCAGGGGACAAACGAGCAGTACTTC; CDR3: CATSDFGQGTNEQYF
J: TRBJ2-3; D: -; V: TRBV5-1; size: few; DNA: TGCGCCAGCAGCTTGATGGGGAGCACAGATACGCAGTATTTT; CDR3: CASSLMGSTDTQYF
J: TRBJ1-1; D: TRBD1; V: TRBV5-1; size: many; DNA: TGCGCCAGCAGCCAAGGGACAGGGATGGGTGAAGCTTTCTTT; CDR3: CASSQGTGMGEAFF